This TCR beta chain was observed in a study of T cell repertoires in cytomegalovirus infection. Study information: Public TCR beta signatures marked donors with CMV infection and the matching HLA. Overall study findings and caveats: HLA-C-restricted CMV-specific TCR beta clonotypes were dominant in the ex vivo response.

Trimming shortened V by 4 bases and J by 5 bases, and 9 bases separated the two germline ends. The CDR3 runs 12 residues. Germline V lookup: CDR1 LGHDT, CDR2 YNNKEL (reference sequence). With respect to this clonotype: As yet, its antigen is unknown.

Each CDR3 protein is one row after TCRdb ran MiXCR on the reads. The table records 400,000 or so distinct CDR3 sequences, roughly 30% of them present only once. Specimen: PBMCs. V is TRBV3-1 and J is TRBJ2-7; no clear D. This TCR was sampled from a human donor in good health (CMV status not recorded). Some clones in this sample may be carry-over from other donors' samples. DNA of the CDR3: TGTGCCAGCAGCCCGACGGACCACGAGCAGTACTTC. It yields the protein CASSPTDHEQYF.